This T cell receptor beta chain is from a study of identical twins. Study findings and constraints: Compared with models, monozygotic twins showed more out-of-frame TCR alpha sharing.

Via MiXCR, TCRdb re-called the 5' RACE reads, giving one row per CDR3 protein. The repertoire has hundreds of thousands of distinct CDR3 sequences, around 20% of them found once; the top ten carry around 4.5%. To note about this clonotype: Its cognate antigen is unknown.

The sample was also linked to a second study, of T cells expressing NK-cell markers. Per that paper: Whether expanded NKG2C+ T cell clones recognized HCMV stayed uncertain.

The specimen was PBMCs. This receptor was identified in a woman under 30 in good health.

In nucleotides, the CDR3 is TGCGCCAGCGCCGGGACAGGGGGTACCCACGAGCAGTACTTC. Its protein product is CASAGTGGTHEQYF. The gene calls are TRBV5-1 and TRBJ2-7; 11 nucleotides agree with TRBD1. V gave up 7 bases and J gave up 5 bases; unmatched junction bases: 8. The V gene's germline CDR1 is SGHRS and CDR2 YFSETQ. The CDR3 totals 14 residues. Looking up the rest from reference TRBV5-1 and TRBJ2-7 gives the full variable domain: KAGVTQTPRYLIKTRGQQVTLSCSPISGHRSVSWYQQTPGQGLQFLFEYFSETQRNKGNFPGRFSGRQFSNSRSEMNVSTLELGDSALYLCASAGTGGTHEQYFGPGTRLTVT.